This TCR beta chain appears in the sequencing data of a study of CD8+CD57+ T cells in acquired aplastic anemia. Study-wide context: Sorting CD4+ and CD8+ cells gave DNA averaging about 3.3 ug.

CDR3 and TCR beta VDJ profiling relied on a genomic DNA template. A single record per CDR3 protein comes from TCRdb applying MiXCR to the reads. The profile shows about 200,000 distinct CDR3 sequences, around three fifths of them singletons. Individuals selected for sequencing had exhibited CD8+CD57+ cell expansion on flow cytometry. At blood sampling, none of the patients had yet received therapy. Germline assignment: CDR1 MGHDK and CDR2 SYGVNS. The CDR3 totals 15 residues. J gave up 3 bases and V 3 bases, and 8 bases lay outside the gene matches. Concerning this clonotype itself: No antigen is known for it.

Study outcomes and limitations: Any difference that existed in CD8+ Simpson's diversity between patients and controls was not significant. Patients and controls shared about 30 CD8+ CDR3 sequences.

The sequence came from a human donor with aplastic anemia. The chain links TRBV25-1 to TRBJ2-7; 7 bases fit TRBD1. The sequenced sample was sorted CD4+, CD8+, or CD8+CD57+ T cells (not recorded which) from PBMCs. The CDR3: CASSDRDSTFYEQYF. The CDR3 bases are TGTGCCAGCAGTGACCGGGACAGTACCTTCTACGAGCAGTACTTC.